Each of the 17 T cell receptor beta chains below was sequenced from the same sample in a study of blood T cell repertoires in COVID-19. Profiled with immunoSEQ multiplex PCR; TCRdb holds only in-frame clones, not every one. The sample carries around 400,000 clones, around 87% recorded once. Sequences were obtained from peripheral blood. The receptors here all came from a woman aged 55-69 years with COVID-19, enrolled during active disease.

The V and J genes are TRBV5-1 and TRBJ2-1; 8 positions match TRBD2. CDR3 length: 16 residues. The J segment lost 6 bases and the V segment lost 0 bases, leaving 8 bases of the junction unmatched. Germline V gives CDR1 SGHRS, CDR2 YFSETQ. The CDR3 reads CASSLGGLGSLNEQFF. In DNA, the CDR3 is TGCGCCAGCAGCTTGGGGGGACTAGGGTCCCTCAATGAGCAGTTCTTC.

This clone was seen just once. The rearrangement joins TRBV6-5 to TRBJ1-3; possibly TRBD1 for D (6 bases). Trimming removed 4 bases at V and 7 bases at J, with 8 bases between. This CDR3 has 12 amino acids. The germline gives CDR1 MNHEY, CDR2 SVGAGI. The CDR3 spells CASSSGENTIYF. DNA of the CDR3: TGTGCCAGCAGTTCAGGGGAGAACACCATATATTTT.

V is TRBV10-3 and J is TRBJ2-3; D perhaps matches TRBD2 (5 bases). Trimming stripped 10 bases from V and 0 bases from J, with 11 bases between. Germline V lookup: CDR1 ENHRY, CDR2 SYGVKD. The CDR3 covers 13 residues. This CDR3 is CAKAAASTDTQYF. The CDR3 region has the DNA TGTGCCAAAGCGGCGGCTAGCACAGATACGCAGTATTTT.

The chain is built from TRBV28 and TRBJ2-7, with a possible D match to TRBD1 (6 bases). V lost 5 bases and J lost 2, with 13 bases in between. CDR1 MDHEN and CDR2 SYDVKM come from the germline V gene. The CDR3 has 14 residues. Here the CDR3 reads CASSPTGNPYEQYF. CDR3 DNA sequence: TGTGCCAGCAGTCCGACAGGTAACCCCTACGAGCAGTACTTC.

The J gene is TRBJ1-5, the V gene TRBV15; 9 bases align to TRBD1. Germline-derived CDR1 and CDR2 are LNHNV and YYDKDF (reference sequence). The trim removed 5 bases at V and 5 bases at J, leaving 10 bases unmatched. The CDR3 loop spans 16 amino acids. This CDR3 is CATSSGPGQGHQPQHF. The CDR3 bases are TGTGCCACCAGCTCCGGCCCGGGACAGGGACATCAGCCCCAGCATTTT.

The rearrangement joins TRBV27 to TRBJ2-1; TRBD2 matches 9 bases. This CDR3 comprises 16 residues. Per the germline V gene, CDR1 is MNHEY and CDR2 is SMNVEV (reference sequence). J gave up 2 bases and V 3 bases, and 5 bases lay outside the gene matches. CDR3 nucleotides: TGTGCCAGCAGTTTGTATAGCGGGGGCCCCTACAATGAGCAGTTCTTC. It yields the protein CASSLYSGGPYNEQFF.

The CDR3 nucleotides are TGTGCCAGCAGGGGACTAGCGGGGGGGACGCAGACCCAGTACTTC. Translating it yields CASRGLAGGTQTQYF. The chain links TRBV2 to TRBJ2-5; 16 bases are a match to TRBD2. Germline loops: CDR1 SNHLY, CDR2 FYNNEI. This CDR3 is built from 15 residues. J gave up 6 bases and V 6 bases, and 4 bases lay outside the gene matches.

This clone was counted a few times. The genes are TRBV4-1 and TRBJ2-1; TRBD1 agrees at 12 bases. Germline V CDR1 and CDR2: MGHRA, YSYEKL. Germline trimming cut 8 bases from V and 7 bases from J; bases unmatched to any gene: 12. This CDR3 contains 16 residues. The CDR3 region is CASQETPGQGANEQFF. The CDR3 DNA reads as TGCGCCAGCCAAGAAACCCCGGGACAGGGGGCGAATGAGCAGTTCTTC.

J is TRBJ2-1 and V is TRBV20-1; 8 bases are shared with TRBD1. V gave up 3 bases and J gave up 2 bases; unmatched junction bases: 6. CDR1 and CDR2 from the germline V gene are DFQATT and SNEGSKA (reference sequence). The CDR3 sequence is 15 residues long. The CDR3 DNA reads as TGCAGTGCTAGTGGGGGACAGGCGACCTACAATGAGCAGTTCTTC. Translated: CSASGGQATYNEQFF.

The chain links TRBV6-5 to TRBJ1-4, with D possibly matching TRBD1 (6 bases). The germline gives CDR1 MNHEY, CDR2 SVGAGI. The CDR3 runs to 14 residues. V was cut by 5 bases and J by 3 bases, with 10 bases left in between. CDR3 protein: CASSPEGANEKLFF. The CDR3 DNA follows: TGTGCCAGCAGTCCCGAGGGGGCTAATGAAAAACTGTTTTTT.

V and J are TRBV9 and TRBJ2-5; 10 bases align to TRBD1. The germline V gene has CDR1 SGDLS and CDR2 YYNGEE. With 1 base clipped from V and 4 bases from J, the junction kept 7 bases outside the gene matches. The CDR3 has 16 amino acids. CDR3 in DNA: TGTGCCAGCAGCGTAACCGACAGGGGGCTAGGAGAGACCCAGTACTTC. Its translation: CASSVTDRGLGETQYF.

The chain couples TRBV30 to TRBJ1-5, with D possibly being TRBD1 (6 bases). Trimming took off 4 bases at V and 3 bases at J, with 16 bases between the two ends. The CDR3 contains 15 residues. Germline CDR1 reads GTSNPN; CDR2 reads SVGIG (reference sequence). This chain's CDR3 is CAWNPTGIVNQPQHF. CDR3 nucleotide sequence: TGTGCCTGGAACCCGACAGGAATCGTCAATCAGCCCCAGCATTTT.

This clone appeared a few times. The genes are TRBV19 and TRBJ1-5, with no clear D. Germline V gene sequence: CDR1 LNHDA, CDR2 SQIVND (reference sequence). This CDR3 is built from 14 residues. V was shortened by 7 bases and J by 2 bases, with 12 bases between the two germline ends. The CDR3 sequence: CASMLYGGNQPQHF. In nucleotides, the CDR3 is TGTGCCAGTATGTTATACGGAGGCAATCAGCCCCAGCATTTT.

The sample holds a few counts of this clone. The chain uses TRBV6-1 and TRBJ1-5; D not certain. The germline V and J ends were trimmed by 2 bases and 7 bases, with 15 bases remaining between them. Germline CDR1 and CDR2: MNHNS and SASEGT. This CDR3 has 15 amino acids. The CDR3 region is CASSEPGAGSQPQHF. In DNA form, the CDR3 reads TGTGCCAGCAGTGAACCTGGTGCGGGGAGCCAGCCCCAGCATTTT.

The chain couples TRBV5-4 to TRBJ1-1; no reliable D call. V was shortened by 2 bases and J by 1 base, with 12 bases between the two germline ends. In germline, CDR1 is SGHNT, CDR2 YYREEE (reference sequence). This CDR3 is built from 15 residues. The CDR3 region has the DNA TGTGCCAGCAGCTTAGCGGGCGGTCAGAACACTGAAGCTTTCTTT. Residues: CASSLAGGQNTEAFF. Looking up the rest from reference TRBV5-4 and TRBJ1-1 gives the full variable domain: ETGVTQSPTHLIKTRGQQVTLRCSSQSGHNTVSWYQQALGQGPQFIFQYYREEENGRGNFPPRFSGLQFPNYSSELNVNALELDDSALYLCASSLAGGQNTEAFFGQGTRLTVV.

Details on this clone: In the same sample, other DNA sequences code for this CDR3. This chain connects TRBV6-1 to TRBJ2-2; 12 nucleotides agree with TRBD2. Trimming at V came to 3 bases and at J to 3 bases, leaving 8 bases not matched to a gene. CDR3 length: 18 amino acids. Germline loops: CDR1 MNHNS, CDR2 SASEGT. The CDR3 region has the DNA TGTGCCAGCAGTGACGGGCTAGCGGGGGGGCTATACACCGGGGAGCTGTTTTTT. Protein product: CASSDGLAGGLYTGELFF.

This sequence joins TRBV28 and TRBJ1-5; D gene unclear. CDR1 MDHEN and CDR2 SYDVKM come from the germline V gene. The CDR3 covers 13 residues. The ends were cut back, 6 bases at V and 0 bases at J, with 6 bases in the middle. Here the CDR3 DNA reads TGTGCCAGCAGAAGGAGTAGCAATCAGCCCCAGCATTTT. Its translation is CASRRSSNQPQHF.